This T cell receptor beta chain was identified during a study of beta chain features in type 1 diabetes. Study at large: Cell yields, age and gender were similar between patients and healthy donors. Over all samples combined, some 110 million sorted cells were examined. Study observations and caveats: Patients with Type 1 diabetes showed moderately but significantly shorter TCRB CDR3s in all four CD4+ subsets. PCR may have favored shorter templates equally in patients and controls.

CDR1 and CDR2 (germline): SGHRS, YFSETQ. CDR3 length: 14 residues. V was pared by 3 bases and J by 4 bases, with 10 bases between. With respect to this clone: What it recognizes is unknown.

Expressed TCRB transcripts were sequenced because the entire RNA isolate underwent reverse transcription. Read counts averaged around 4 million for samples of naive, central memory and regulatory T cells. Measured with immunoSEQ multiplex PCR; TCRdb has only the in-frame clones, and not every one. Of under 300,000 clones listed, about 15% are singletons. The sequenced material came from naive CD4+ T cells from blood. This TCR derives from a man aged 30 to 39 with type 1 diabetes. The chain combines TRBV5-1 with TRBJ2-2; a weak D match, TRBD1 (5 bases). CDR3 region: CASSSQGSTGELFF. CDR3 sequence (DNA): TGCGCCAGCAGCTCGCAGGGATCCACCGGGGAGCTGTTTTTT.